Sequencing of this TCR beta chain was carried out in a study of CD8+CD57+ T cells in acquired aplastic anemia. The table lists this clonotype with many counts. The use of genomic DNA as template underpinned the TCR beta VDJ and CDR3 profiling. TCRdb independently ran MiXCR on the reads; one entry per CDR3 protein. The table lists 250,000 to 350,000 distinct CDR3 sequences, 56% of them singletons. The CDR3 runs 14 residues. Trimming left V 6 bases short and J 3 bases short, with 15 bases between. Germline V gives CDR1 MNHNS, CDR2 SASEGT. This TCR was recovered from a human donor with severe aplastic anemia or a healthy control (not recorded which). The chain carries TRBV6-1 and TRBJ2-7; possible D gene TRBD2, 5 bases. The material sequenced was sorted CD4+, CD8+, or CD8+CD57+ T cells (not recorded which) from PBMCs. The CDR3 is CASSDTGILYEQYF. As DNA, the CDR3 is TGTGCCAGCAGCGACACCGGGATTCTCTACGAGCAGTACTTC.